The entry below describes one T cell receptor (beta chain). The data stem from a study of blood T cell repertoires in COVID-19. Background on the study: Samples taken during acute and convalescent COVID-19 were collected in the United States, Italy and Spain.

The CDR3 runs to 12 residues. The ends were cut back, 6 bases at V and 3 bases at J, with 9 bases in the middle. The germline CDR1 and CDR2 sequences are WSHSY and SAAADI. Some clones are missing from TCRdb's copy, which holds only in-frame ones; the method was immunoSEQ multiplex PCR. The data show around 150,000 clones, 81% seen once. This chain connects TRBV10-2 to TRBJ2-7; D call uncertain. The specimen sequenced was peripheral blood. The clonotype originates from a man between 60 and 70 years old with active or convalescent COVID-19. CDR3 DNA: TGCGCCAGCAGCATGACAAGCTACGAGCAGTACTTC. Its translation is CASSMTSYEQYF.